This T cell receptor beta chain was profiled in a study of T cell responses to AZD1222 COVID-19 vaccine. Study-level points and caveats: White British ancestry dominated among donors, who included more females, and clonal diversity was possibly underestimated. Reportedly, close to half of spike-specific TCRs are directed against unmutated variant regions. In all cases, repertoires were sampled only after the peak T cell response. Two doses of AZD1222 preceded a rise in Spike-specific TCR breadth and depth.

Here immunoSEQ multiplex PCR was the method, and the copy in TCRdb shows in-frame clones only, minus some. The sample records about 120,000 clones, approximately 88% being singletons. This clone was detected only a few times. Its matching antigen is unknown. This CDR3 contains 12 residues. The V gene lost 6 bases and the J gene lost 11 bases, with 16 bases spanning the gap. Germline CDR1 and CDR2: MNHEY and SVGAGI. This TCR was recovered from an adult in good health. The starting material was peripheral blood, obtained on day 0 of AZD1222 vaccination. The chain employs TRBV6-5 and TRBJ1-1; D call uncertain. In DNA form, the CDR3 reads TGTGCCAGCAGCCCCCTTTGGGGTGAGGCTTTCTTT. Translated: CASSPLWGEAFF.